This T cell receptor (beta chain) was sequenced in a study of T-cell reconstitution after alpha-beta-depleted transplantation in children. Study-wide points: It was surviving recipient T cells and thymic progenitors that gave some patients high TCRbeta diversity at day 60. Among T cells one year after transplant, newly produced cells accounted for most counts and diversity. Reportedly, alpha-beta T cells present about two months post-transplant originated from several hundred expanded clones of graft origin.

This clonotype was recorded a few times. Antigen: not known. Researchers prepared the TCRbeta library using unique molecular identifiers, the study reports. TCRdb reanalysed the PCR reads using MiXCR and keeps one entry per CDR3 protein. The data contain around 670,000 distinct CDR3 sequences, under 15% of them singletons. The sample was PBMCs, taken before TCRalphabeta/CD19-depleted stem cell transplant. The sequence derives from a girl aged 2 to 10 with congenital amegakaryocytic thrombocytopenia, due to receive a stem cell transplant.

The CDR3 DNA reads TGTGCCAGTAGTATGGGGCCTGAGCAGTTCTTC. Its protein is CASSMGPEQFF. The rearrangement joins TRBV19 to TRBJ2-1; a possible D gene is TRBD1 (5 bases). This CDR3 region has 11 residues. CDR1 LNHDA and CDR2 SQIVND come from the germline V gene (reference sequence). With 3 bases removed from V and 9 bases from J, the gap between germline ends came to 6 bases.